One and the same sample provided the 21 T cell receptor beta chains below, sequenced in a study of technical replicates of blood from a handful of donors. Here immunoSEQ multiplex PCR was the method, and the copy in TCRdb shows in-frame clones only, minus some. The sample includes roughly 97,000 clones, roughly 96% seen only once; the top ten take 0.36%. What was sequenced was T cells isolated from PBMCs. All receptors derive from a human donor in good health.

The rearrangement links TRBV19 to TRBJ2-5, with 7 bases lining up with TRBD1. Looked up from germline, CDR1 is LNHDA and CDR2 is SQIVND (reference sequence). V shed 8 bases and J 5 bases; nucleotides not matched to a gene: 11. The CDR3 sequence is 14 residues long. The CDR3 DNA reads as TGTGCCAGTTACGTTAGGGGGCCGGAGGAGACCCAGTACTTC. Translated, it gives CASYVRGPEETQYF.

The chain is built from TRBV9 and TRBJ1-2; D gene unclear. This CDR3 spans 14 amino acids. V was shortened by 4 bases and J by 2 bases, with 12 bases between the two germline ends. Looked up from germline, CDR1 is SGDLS and CDR2 is YYNGEE. The CDR3 sequence is CASSSAGRNYGYTF. CDR3 DNA sequence: TGTGCCAGCAGCTCCGCGGGCAGGAACTATGGCTACACCTTC.

The chain couples TRBV15 to TRBJ2-4, with 10 nucleotides matching TRBD1. This CDR3 region has 14 residues. The V segment lost 1 base and the J segment 8 bases; nucleotides outside the gene matches: 2. Germline V gene sequence: CDR1 LNHNV, CDR2 YYDKDF (reference sequence). CDR3: CATSRGQGADIQYF. DNA of the CDR3: TGTGCCACCAGCAGAGGACAGGGGGCTGACATTCAGTACTTC.

The chain uses TRBV5-1 and TRBJ2-7; TRBD1 agrees at 8 bases. Germline assignment: CDR1 SGHRS and CDR2 YFSETQ. Trimming cost V 5 bases and J 1 base; bases outside gene matches: 2. The CDR3 length is 13 residues. CDR3 in amino acids: CASRGQVSYEQYF. The DNA of the CDR3 is TGCGCCAGCAGGGGACAGGTGTCCTACGAGCAGTACTTC.

The chain uses TRBV5-1 and TRBJ2-7, with D perhaps TRBD1 (6 bases). The V end lost 0 bases, the J end lost 7 bases, and 20 bases lay between the germline ends. Germline V gene data show CDR1 as SGHRS and CDR2 as YFSETQ. The CDR3 loop spans 16 amino acids. DNA of the CDR3: TGCGCCAGCAGCTTGGTGATCAGAGGTGAGGGGGATGAGCAGTACTTC. Translating gives CASSLVIRGEGDEQYF. Together with reference TRBV5-1 and TRBJ2-7, the CDR3 gives the full variable domain: KAGVTQTPRYLIKTRGQQVTLSCSPISGHRSVSWYQQTPGQGLQFLFEYFSETQRNKGNFPGRFSGRQFSNSRSEMNVSTLELGDSALYLCASSLVIRGEGDEQYFGPGTRLTVT.

This chain links TRBV7-9 with TRBJ2-1; possible D gene TRBD2, 5 bases. CDR3 length equals 14 residues. V dropped 5 bases and J dropped 2 bases, with 10 bases sitting between them. Germline CDR1 is SEHNR and CDR2 is FQNEAQ (reference sequence). CDR3 in DNA: TGTGCCAGCAGCGGCGGGCTTGCCTACAATGAGCAGTTCTTC. Its translation: CASSGGLAYNEQFF.

The rearrangement joins TRBV5-4 to TRBJ2-7, with 10 bases aligning to TRBD2. Germline-derived CDR1 and CDR2 are SGHNT and YYREEE (reference sequence). With V trimmed by 4 bases and J by 4 bases, 8 bases remained unmatched. The CDR3 is 15 amino acids. The CDR3, as DNA: TGTGCCAGCAGCCCTGGACTAGCGGACGTTTACGAGCAGTACTTC. Protein product: CASSPGLADVYEQYF.

This chain connects TRBV4-2 to TRBJ1-4; TRBD1 matches 7 bases. CDR3 length equals 18 residues. With V trimmed by 7 bases and J by 2 bases, 16 bases remained unmatched. Germline V CDR1 and CDR2: LGHNA, YNFKEQ. The DNA of the CDR3 is TGTGCCAGCATGAATATATATGACCCGGGACAGACTAATGAAAAACTGTTTTTT. This codes for CASMNIYDPGQTNEKLFF.

The chain uses TRBV29-1 and TRBJ2-5; D may be TRBD1 (5 bases). CDR3 length: 14 amino acids. Trimming cost V 2 bases and J 4 bases, with 14 bases left between them. Germline V gives CDR1 SQVTM, CDR2 ANQGSEA. The CDR3 sequence: CSVERAGYAETQYF. In DNA, the CDR3 is TGCAGCGTTGAAAGGGCAGGGTACGCAGAGACCCAGTACTTC.

The V call is TRBV6-4, the J call TRBJ1-1; 9 nucleotides match TRBD1. The V segment lost 5 bases and the J segment 0 bases; nucleotides outside the gene matches: 7. Germline assignment: CDR1 MRHNA and CDR2 SNTAGT. The CDR3 length is 16 residues. DNA for the CDR3: TGTGCCAGCAGTAAAGGACAGGGGCCCATGAACACTGAAGCTTTCTTT. Its translation: CASSKGQGPMNTEAFF.

This clone showed up just a few times. This chain uses TRBV6-1 with TRBJ1-5; TRBD1 might be the D (6 bases). Germline CDR1 reads MNHNS; CDR2 reads SASEGT. V dropped 7 bases and J dropped 3 bases, with 13 bases sitting between them. This CDR3 has 14 residues. CDR3 nucleotide sequence: TGTGCCAGCATTACAGGGACGGCCAATCAGCCCCAGCATTTT. Translated, it gives CASITGTANQPQHF.

The chain employs TRBV6-5 and TRBJ2-3; D possibly corresponds to TRBD2 (6 bases). The germline V gene encodes CDR1 MNHEY and CDR2 SVGAGI. Trimming removed 8 bases from V and 5 bases from J, with 8 bases in between. CDR3 length: 11 amino acids. CDR3 in DNA: TGTGCCAGCCGGAGGGGAGATACGCAGTATTTT. Encoded protein: CASRRGDTQYF.

The chain uses TRBV13 and TRBJ2-1; TRBD1 matches at 9 bases. This CDR3 spans 15 amino acids. The J segment lost 7 bases and the V segment lost 5 bases, leaving 9 bases of the junction unmatched. Looked up from germline, CDR1 is PRHDT and CDR2 is FYEKMQ (reference sequence). CDR3 nucleotide sequence: TGTGCCAGCAGCCTCTCCGGGACAGGGTATAATGAGCAGTTCTTC. Protein sequence: CASSLSGTGYNEQFF.

The chain joins TRBV19 to TRBJ2-7, with D possibly TRBD1 on 5 matching bases. This CDR3 is built from 13 residues. Trimming left V 4 bases short and J 7 bases short, with 14 bases between. Germline loops: CDR1 LNHDA, CDR2 SQIVND (reference sequence). CDR3 in amino acids: CASSTLQGREQYF. The CDR3 region has the DNA TGTGCCAGTAGTACCTTGCAGGGCCGTGAGCAGTACTTC.

CDR3 sequence: CATSSGGTDIQPQHF. Written as DNA, the CDR3 is TGTGCCACCAGCAGCGGTGGGACAGACATCCAGCCCCAGCATTTT. The J gene is TRBJ1-5, the V gene TRBV15, with 7 bases fitting TRBD1. V lost 3 bases, J lost 7 bases, and 9 bases stayed unmatched. In germline, CDR1 is LNHNV, CDR2 YYDKDF (reference sequence). The CDR3 is made up of 15 amino acids.

This chain joins TRBV12-5 and TRBJ2-1; 16 bases are a match to TRBD2. CDR1 is LGHNT, CDR2 FRNRAP, per germline. Trimming at V came to 4 bases and at J to 7 bases, leaving 4 bases not matched to a gene. The CDR3 covers 16 residues. The CDR3 nucleotides are TGTGCTAGTGGTTGGGGACTAGCGGGAGGGCCGAATGAGCAGTTCTTC. Protein product: CASGWGLAGGPNEQFF.

This chain links TRBV9 with TRBJ2-1; possibly TRBD2 for D (6 bases). Germline V gene lookup returns CDR1 SGDLS and CDR2 YYNGEE. CDR3 length equals 15 residues. V lost 3 bases and J 4 bases, leaving 14 bases between the germline ends. As DNA, the CDR3 is TGTGCCAGCAGCGCGGGAGTGTCCTCTTACAATGAGCAGTTCTTC. It encodes CASSAGVSSYNEQFF.

The chain carries TRBV19 and TRBJ1-1; D possibly corresponds to TRBD1 (6 bases). The CDR3 loop spans 14 amino acids. V shed 5 bases and J shed 1 base, with 11 bases lying between them. Germline values: CDR1 LNHDA, CDR2 SQIVND (reference sequence). CDR3 region: CASSFGQSNTEAFF. The CDR3 region has the DNA TGTGCCAGTAGTTTCGGACAGTCGAACACTGAAGCTTTCTTT.

V usage is TRBV19 and J usage is TRBJ2-1; 8 bases align to TRBD2. The V gene end was trimmed by 4 bases and the J gene end by 7 bases; junction bases not matched to a gene: 12. The length of the CDR3 is 16 residues. From germline, CDR1 is LNHDA and CDR2 SQIVND (reference sequence). The CDR3 loop is CASSSRGGGSTNEQFF. The CDR3 DNA follows: TGTGCCAGTAGTAGTCGGGGGGGCGGGAGTACAAATGAGCAGTTCTTC.

The chain is built from TRBV19 and TRBJ2-2; no definite D call. Germline V gene lookup returns CDR1 LNHDA and CDR2 SQIVND (reference sequence). The V end lost 7 bases, the J end lost 1 base, and 10 bases lay between the germline ends. CDR3 length: 14 residues. The CDR3 sequence is CASTEVENTGELFF. CDR3 DNA sequence: TGTGCCAGTACAGAGGTAGAGAACACCGGGGAGCTGTTTTTT.

In this sample, this clone turned up once. This chain joins TRBV5-1 and TRBJ2-7; 8 bases are a match to TRBD1. V shed 1 base, J shed 3 bases, and the junction held 6 bases outside the gene matches. In germline, CDR1 is SGHRS, CDR2 YFSETQ. This CDR3 region has 15 residues. CDR3 in DNA: TGCGCCAGCAGCTTGCGGACAGGGAAGTACTACGAGCAGTACTTC. It specifies CASSLRTGKYYEQYF.